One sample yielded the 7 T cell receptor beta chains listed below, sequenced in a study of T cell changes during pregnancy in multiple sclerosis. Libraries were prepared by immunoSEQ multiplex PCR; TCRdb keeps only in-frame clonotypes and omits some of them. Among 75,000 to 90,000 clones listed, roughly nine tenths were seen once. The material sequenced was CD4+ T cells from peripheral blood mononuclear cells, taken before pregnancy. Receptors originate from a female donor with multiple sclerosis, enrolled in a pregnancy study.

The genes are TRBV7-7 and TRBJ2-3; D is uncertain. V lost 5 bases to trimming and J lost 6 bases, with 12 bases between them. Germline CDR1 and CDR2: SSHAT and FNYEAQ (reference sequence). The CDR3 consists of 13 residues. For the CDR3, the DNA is TGTGCCAGCAGCCCCGGTTTACGGGATACGCAGTATTTT. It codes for CASSPGLRDTQYF.

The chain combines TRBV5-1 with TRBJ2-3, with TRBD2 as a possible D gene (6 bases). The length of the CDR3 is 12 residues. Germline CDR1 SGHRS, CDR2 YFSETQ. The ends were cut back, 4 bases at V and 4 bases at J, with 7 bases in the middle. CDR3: CASSASADTQYF. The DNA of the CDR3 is TGCGCCAGCAGCGCTAGCGCAGATACGCAGTATTTT.

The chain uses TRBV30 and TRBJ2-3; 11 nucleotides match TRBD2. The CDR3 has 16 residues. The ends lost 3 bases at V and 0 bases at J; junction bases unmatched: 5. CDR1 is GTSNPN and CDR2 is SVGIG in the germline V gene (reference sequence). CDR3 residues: CAWSYRTSGSTDTQYF. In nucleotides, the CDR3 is TGTGCCTGGAGCTACAGGACTAGCGGGAGCACAGATACGCAGTATTTT.

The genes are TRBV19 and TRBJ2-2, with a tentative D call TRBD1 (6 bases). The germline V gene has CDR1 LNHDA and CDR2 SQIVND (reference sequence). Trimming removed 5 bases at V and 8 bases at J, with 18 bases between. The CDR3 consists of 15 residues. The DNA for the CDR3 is TGTGCCAGTAGTGCCTACAGGGCCCTCGGGGGGGAGCTGTTTTTT. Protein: CASSAYRALGGELFF. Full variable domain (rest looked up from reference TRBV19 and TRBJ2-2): DGGITQSPKYLFRKEGQNVTLSCEQNLNHDAMYWYRQDPGQGLRLIYYSQIVNDFQKGDIAEGYSVSREKKESFPLTVTSAQKNPTAFYLCASSAYRALGGELFFGEGSRLTVL.

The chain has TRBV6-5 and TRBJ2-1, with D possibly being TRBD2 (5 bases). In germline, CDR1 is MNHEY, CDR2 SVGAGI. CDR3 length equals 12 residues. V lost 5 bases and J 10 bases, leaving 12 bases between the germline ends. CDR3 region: CASSTPRGEQFF. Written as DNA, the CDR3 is TGTGCCAGCAGTACCCCCCGGGGAGAGCAGTTCTTC.

The CDR3 DNA is TGTGCCAGCAAGTCGGGGGTAGGGACCGGGGAGCTGTTTTTT. Amino acid sequence: CASKSGVGTGELFF. The V gene is TRBV27, the J gene TRBJ2-2; a possible D gene is TRBD2 (6 bases). Per germline, CDR1 MNHEY and CDR2 SMNVEV (reference sequence). V was clipped by 7 bases and J by 5 bases, with 14 bases between them. CDR3 length: 14 amino acids.

The CDR3 DNA sequence: TGTGCCAGCAGCTTAGCACTAGCGGGAGGTAGAACGGGCACCGGGGAGCTGTTTTTT. It is translated as CASSLALAGGRTGTGELFF. The chain couples TRBV7-6 to TRBJ2-2; TRBD2 agrees at 12 bases. CDR3 size: 19 residues. From germline, CDR1 is SGHVS and CDR2 FNYEAQ. Trimming at V came to 0 bases and at J to 4 bases, leaving 9 bases not matched to a gene.